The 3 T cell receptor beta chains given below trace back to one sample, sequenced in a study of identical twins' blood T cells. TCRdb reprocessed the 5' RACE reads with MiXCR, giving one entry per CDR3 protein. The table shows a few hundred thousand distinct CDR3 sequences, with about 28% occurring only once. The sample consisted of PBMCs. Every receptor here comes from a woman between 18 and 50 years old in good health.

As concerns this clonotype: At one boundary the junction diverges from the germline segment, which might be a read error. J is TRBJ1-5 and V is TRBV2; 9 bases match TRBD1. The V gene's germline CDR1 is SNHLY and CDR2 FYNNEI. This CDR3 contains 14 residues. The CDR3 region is CASRPGTGYQRQHF. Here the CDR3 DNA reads TGTGCCAGCAGACCCGGGACAGGGTATCAGCGCCAGCATTTT.

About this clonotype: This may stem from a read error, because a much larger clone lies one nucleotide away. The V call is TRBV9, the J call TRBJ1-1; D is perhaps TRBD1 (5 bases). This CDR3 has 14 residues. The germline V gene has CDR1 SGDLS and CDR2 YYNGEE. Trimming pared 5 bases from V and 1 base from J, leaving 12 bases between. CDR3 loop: CASSGHTRNTEAFF. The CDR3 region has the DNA TGTGCCAGCAGTGGACACACAAGGAACACTGAAGCTTTCTTT.

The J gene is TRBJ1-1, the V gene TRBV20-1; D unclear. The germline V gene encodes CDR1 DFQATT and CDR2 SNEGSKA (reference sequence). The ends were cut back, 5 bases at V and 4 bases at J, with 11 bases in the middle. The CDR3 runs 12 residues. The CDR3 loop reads CSALERGTEAFF. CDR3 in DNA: TGCAGTGCTCTAGAACGGGGCACTGAAGCTTTCTTT.